The entry below describes one TCR beta chain. Its recognized antigen is unknown. No much larger clone is present one base from it, and per-base qualities are unavailable. V and J lose 5 bases and 2 bases, and a span of 10 bases separates them. CDR1 SGHTA and CDR2 FQGTGA are derived from the germline V gene. The cysteine opens and the phenylalanine closes a CDR3 of 13 amino acids. Only the CDR3 DNA stays, 39 bases, in frame from base 1. None of the patients had been given any treatment before thyroid surgery. Using T-cell receptor beta sequencing, the researchers looked back retrospectively at clinical samples from patients, gathered between about 2011 and 2018. This record comes from a study of metastatic and nonmetastatic thyroid tumors (dated by TCRdb to 2020 to 2022). About the investigation overall: Repertoires from peripheral blood and from tumor or nodule tissue samples of malignant and benign thyroid patients were compared. Broader findings and caveats from the paper: In both blood and tumor samples, TCR beta diversity was reported to be significantly higher in malignant tumors than in benign nodules.

To prepare the library, PCR was applied. The reads were generated on an Illumina HiSeq 4000. High-throughput sequencing was used to profile the TCR beta-chain CDR3 region of every patient. The study's processing was this. The researchers built a classifier to tell apart papillary thyroid cancer patients with distant metastasis, based on CDR3 differences among clinicopathological groups. To measure repertoire diversity the researchers used the Shannon index, while the Morisita-Horn index served to gauge how similar the tumor and blood repertoires were. TCRdb itself trimmed the public reads at Q25 with fastp, ran MiXCR and retained productive beta chains. The V and J calls and clone size come from TCRdb's table, not from the authors' own analysis. The sample has 40,000 or so clones on record, approximately 19% of them singletons. The top ten constitute 15% to 20% of the sample.

The clonotype originates from a female donor with papillary thyroid cancer or a benign thyroid nodule (not recorded which). Some clones in this sample may be carry-over from other donors' samples. Sequencing input: blood. The chain is assembled from TRBV7-3 and TRBJ2-7, and TRBD1 may be the D gene, going by 5 matching bases. The sequenced DNA is TGTGCCAGCAGCGCACCAGGGACCTACGAGCAGTACTTC. It translates as CASSAPGTYEQYF.